These 17 T cell receptor beta chains were sequenced from one sample in a study of shared clonotypes between healthy human individuals. Measured with immunoSEQ multiplex PCR; TCRdb has only the in-frame clones, and not every one. The data show over a million clones, about 80% seen once. The sample taken for sequencing was memory CD4+ T cells from PBMCs. Noted subset: CD45RA-negative fraction. The receptors derive from a young man in good health. Some clones in this sample may be carry-over from other donors' samples.

This clone was recorded a few times. The chain carries TRBV5-4 and TRBJ2-3, with 7 bases that match TRBD1. The CDR3 sequence is 15 residues long. With V trimmed by 4 bases and J by 2 bases, 7 bases remained unmatched. Germline V gives CDR1 SGHNT, CDR2 YYREEE (reference sequence). The CDR3 is CASSRQGIPTDTQYF. In DNA form, the CDR3 reads TGTGCCAGCAGCCGACAGGGAATTCCCACAGATACGCAGTATTTT.

J is TRBJ2-5 and V is TRBV12-5; TRBD2 is a possible D gene (6 bases). Looked up from germline, CDR1 is LGHNT and CDR2 is FRNRAP. CDR3 length: 13 residues. V was clipped by 3 bases and J by 3 bases, with 8 bases between them. CDR3 DNA: TGTGCTAGTGGTTTCCCGGGAGAAGAGACCCAGTACTTC. Translating gives CASGFPGEETQYF.

J is TRBJ1-1 and V is TRBV18; D gene ambiguous. V lost 1 base to trimming and J lost 4 bases, with 7 bases between them. The CDR3 is 13 residues long. Germline assignment: CDR1 KGHSH and CDR2 LQKENI. The CDR3, as DNA: TGTGCCAGCTCACCACTTGATAGCACTGAAGCTTTCTTT. The encoded protein is CASSPLDSTEAFF.

The CDR3 spells CASSPTRAEQYF. The DNA of the CDR3 is TGTGCCAGCAGCCCAACTCGTGCCGAGCAGTACTTC. The chain has TRBV7-2 and TRBJ2-7; no reliable D call. The V gene lost 5 bases and the J gene lost 6 bases, with 11 bases spanning the gap. The CDR3 is 12 residues long. The germline V gene has CDR1 SGHTA and CDR2 FQGNSA.

The V call is TRBV28, the J call TRBJ2-2; the match to TRBD2 covers 7 bases. The CDR3 length is 15 residues. V was pared by 8 bases and J by 3 bases, with 9 bases of the junction left unmatched. Germline values: CDR1 MDHEN, CDR2 SYDVKM. The CDR3 DNA follows: TGTGCCAGCGGATGGGGGGGTACGGACACCGGGGAGCTGTTTTTT. It is translated as CASGWGGTDTGELFF.

The chain joins TRBV7-6 to TRBJ2-3; D is unclear. Germline CDR1 is SGHVS and CDR2 is FNYEAQ. This CDR3 is built from 14 residues. The V gene lost 1 base and the J gene lost 14 bases, with 19 bases spanning the gap. CDR3 in DNA: TGTGCCAGCAGCTTAGATGACTTTGGCGCTCCCCGGTATTTT. It translates to CASSLDDFGAPRYF. Variable domain in full (rest from reference TRBV7-6 and TRBJ2-3): GAGVSQSPRYKVTKRGQDVALRCDPISGHVSLYWYRQALGQGPEFLTYFNYEAQQDKSGLPNDRFSAERPEGSISTLTIQRTEQRDSAMYRCASSLDDFGAPRYFGPGTRLTVL.

This clone was seen a single time. The rearrangement links TRBV5-1 to TRBJ1-1; D remains ambiguous. The V gene lost 4 bases and the J gene lost 7 bases, with 17 bases spanning the gap. The germline gives CDR1 SGHRS, CDR2 YFSETQ. The CDR3 is 14 residues long. DNA of the CDR3: TGCGCCAGCAGCCTGGCGTCGGGTTCGATTGAAGCTTTCTTT. Protein: CASSLASGSIEAFF. Combining the CDR3 with reference TRBV5-1 and TRBJ1-1 gives the whole variable domain KAGVTQTPRYLIKTRGQQVTLSCSPISGHRSVSWYQQTPGQGLQFLFEYFSETQRNKGNFPGRFSGRQFSNSRSEMNVSTLELGDSALYLCASSLASGSIEAFFGQGTRLTVV.

The chain carries TRBV5-4 and TRBJ2-6, with 7 bases lining up with TRBD1. The CDR3 loop spans 17 amino acids. CDR1 and CDR2 (germline): SGHNT, YYREEE (reference sequence). V was pared by 2 bases and J by 4 bases, with 9 bases of the junction left unmatched. The CDR3 here is CASSLGNRGPGANVLTF. CDR3 DNA sequence: TGTGCCAGCAGCTTAGGGAATAGGGGGCCCGGGGCCAACGTCCTGACTTTC.

The table lists this clone with many counts. The chain joins TRBV30 to TRBJ2-7; D is perhaps TRBD1 (6 bases). This CDR3 has 13 amino acids. Deletions cut 4 bases from V and 0 bases from J, with 10 bases between. Germline V gives CDR1 GTSNPN, CDR2 SVGIG (reference sequence). CDR3 loop: CAWTQGSSYEQYF. Here the CDR3 DNA reads TGTGCCTGGACACAGGGAAGCTCCTACGAGCAGTACTTC. Combining the CDR3 with reference TRBV30 and TRBJ2-7 gives the whole variable domain SQTIHQWPATLVQPVGSPLSLECTVEGTSNPNLYWYRQAAGRGLQLLFYSVGIGQISSEVPQNLSASRPQDRQFILSSKKLLLSDSGFYLCAWTQGSSYEQYFGPGTRLTVT.

This chain uses TRBV28 with TRBJ1-5; 8 positions match TRBD1. The CDR3 sequence is 16 residues long. Germline values: CDR1 MDHEN, CDR2 SYDVKM. Trimming took 4 bases from V and 5 from J; bases not matched to a gene: 10. CDR3 nucleotide sequence: TGTGCCAGCAGTTATTCCTCCAGGGGGCAGGATCAGCCCCAGCATTTT. It translates to CASSYSSRGQDQPQHF. The variable domain in full, with the rest retrieved from reference TRBV28 and TRBJ1-5, is DVKVTQSSRYLVKRTGEKVFLECVQDMDHENMFWYRQDPGLGLRLIYFSYDVKMKEKGDIPEGYSVSREKKERFSLILESASTNQTSMYLCASSYSSRGQDQPQHFGDGTRLSIL.

V and J are TRBV2 and TRBJ2-7, with TRBD2 as a possible D gene (5 bases). Trimming removed 7 bases from V and 1 base from J, with 8 bases in between. The CDR3 covers 12 residues. From germline, CDR1 is SNHLY and CDR2 FYNNEI. CDR3 residues: CASNRLSYEQYF. DNA for the CDR3: TGTGCCAGCAACCGACTATCCTACGAGCAGTACTTC. Supplemented by reference TRBV2 and TRBJ2-7, the full variable domain reads EPEVTQTPSHQVTQMGQEVILRCVPISNHLYFYWYRQILGQKVEFLVSFYNNEISEKSEIFDDQFSVERPDGSNFTLKIRSTKLEDSAMYFCASNRLSYEQYFGPGTRLTVT.

Worth noting for this clone: A junction boundary mismatches the germline segment, possibly from a read error. The chain couples TRBV7-9 to TRBJ2-5, with 13 bases fitting TRBD2. Germline V lookup: CDR1 SEHNR, CDR2 FQNEAQ (reference sequence). The CDR3 has 14 amino acids. The CDR3 nucleotides are TGTGCCAGCAGCCCGAGCGGGACTAGCGGGATGGTAAACTTC. This translates into CASSPSGTSGMVNF.

The chain couples TRBV2 to TRBJ2-7, with 11 bases aligning to TRBD2. The CDR3 extends over 14 amino acids. The germline V gene has CDR1 SNHLY and CDR2 FYNNEI. Trimming cost V 6 bases and J 3 bases; bases outside gene matches: 4. The CDR3 DNA follows: TGTGCCAGCAGCGTAGGACTAGCGGGCTACGAGCAGTACTTC. Translating it yields CASSVGLAGYEQYF.

The chain combines TRBV5-8 with TRBJ2-3, with D perhaps TRBD1 or TRBD2 (5 bases each). Trimming shortened V by 7 bases and J by 12 bases, and 21 bases separated the two germline ends. Germline V CDR1 and CDR2: SGHTS, YDEGEE. This CDR3 comprises 13 residues. CDR3 region: CASSAWGTHLQYF. In nucleotides, the CDR3 is TGTGCCAGCTCAGCTTGGGGGACCCATTTACAGTATTTT.

This rearrangement joins TRBV5-4 to TRBJ2-1; tentative D call: TRBD2 (6 bases). Between the trimmed V and J ends, which lost 4 bases and 1 base, there was a span of 9 bases. Per the germline V gene, CDR1 is SGHNT and CDR2 is YYREEE (reference sequence). The CDR3 extends over 14 amino acids. CDR3 DNA: TGTGCCAGCAGCCAAGGGAGGTCCTACAATGAGCAGTTCTTC. It is translated as CASSQGRSYNEQFF.

V is TRBV28 and J is TRBJ1-5; D may be TRBD1 (5 bases). Germline V lookup: CDR1 MDHEN, CDR2 SYDVKM. CDR3 length equals 13 residues. The ends were cut back, 7 bases at V and 5 bases at J, with 12 bases in the middle. CDR3 sequence: CASKPGRDQPQHF. The CDR3 nucleotides read TGTGCCAGCAAGCCGGGACGGGATCAGCCCCAGCATTTT.

This clone was seen a few times. With a far larger clone one base away, a read error is the likely cause. V usage is TRBV9 and J usage is TRBJ1-1; TRBD1 might be the D (5 bases). V shed 3 bases and J shed 1 base, with 7 bases lying between them. This CDR3 comprises 13 residues. Germline V gene sequence: CDR1 SGDLS, CDR2 YYNGEE. This CDR3 reads CASSAGQNTEAFF. CDR3 coding DNA: TGTGCCAGCAGCGCCGGACAGAACACTGAAGCTTTCTTT.